The 10 T cell receptor beta chains given below trace back to one sample, sequenced in a study of cytomegalovirus exposure and HLA in healthy donors. Amplification used 60 Vbeta primers and 13 Jbeta primers. Sequencing used immunoSEQ multiplex PCR; TCRdb keeps in-frame clones, though not all of them. This sample has fewer than 120,000 clones, with roughly 80% found just once. Sequences were obtained from PBMCs. The receptors derive from a woman in her twenties or thirties in good health and CMV-seronegative.

This sequence joins TRBV5-1 and TRBJ2-2, with 11 nucleotides matching TRBD1. Germline lookup yields CDR1 SGHRS and CDR2 YFSETQ. The CDR3 has 15 residues. V was pared by 6 bases and J by 4 bases, with 5 bases of the junction left unmatched. The DNA of the CDR3 is TGCGCCAGCAATGAGGGACAGGGGGGCACCGGGGAGCTGTTTTTT. Amino acid sequence: CASNEGQGGTGELFF.

The rearrangement links TRBV9 to TRBJ1-4; D is ambiguous. The V gene's germline CDR1 is SGDLS and CDR2 YYNGEE. Trimming removed 3 bases at V and 0 bases at J, with 9 bases between. CDR3 size: 15 residues. This CDR3 is CASSAFVATNEKLFF. The CDR3 nucleotides read TGTGCCAGCAGCGCTTTCGTAGCAACTAATGAAAAACTGTTTTTT.

The chain recombines TRBV6-6 with TRBJ1-6; D is possibly TRBD1 (6 bases). V was clipped by 5 bases and J by 7 bases, with 18 bases between them. Per the germline V gene, CDR1 is MNHNY and CDR2 is SVGAGI (reference sequence). The CDR3 extends over 16 amino acids. CDR3 nucleotides: TGTGCCAGCAGTCAAACAGGGTTGATACGCAATTCACCCCTCCACTTT. Encoded protein: CASSQTGLIRNSPLHF.

The sample holds a few counts of this clone. Here the CDR3 DNA reads TGTGCCAGCAGCCCCCGACAGGGGGCTAACACAGATACGCAGTATTTT. It specifies CASSPRQGANTDTQYF. The chain combines TRBV9 with TRBJ2-3, with 10 nucleotides matching TRBD1. The CDR3 is 16 amino acids. The germline V gene encodes CDR1 SGDLS and CDR2 YYNGEE. V was pared by 4 bases and J by 2 bases, with 7 bases of the junction left unmatched. The full variable domain, its missing parts supplied by reference TRBV9 and TRBJ2-3, is DSGVTQTPKHLITATGQRVTLRCSPRSGDLSVYWYQQSLDQGLQFLIQYYNGEERAKGNILERFSAQQFPDLHSELNLSSLELGDSALYFCASSPRQGANTDTQYFGPGTRLTVL.

As regards this clone: Other DNA sequences in the same sample also yield this CDR3. This chain links TRBV5-1 with TRBJ1-6; tentatively, D is TRBD1 (6 bases). Looked up from germline, CDR1 is SGHRS and CDR2 is YFSETQ. V lost 1 base and J 6 bases, leaving 11 bases between the germline ends. The CDR3 totals 15 residues. CDR3 nucleotides: TGCGCCAGCAGCTTGACGGGGGGGCCTAATTCACCCCTCCACTTT. It codes for CASSLTGGPNSPLHF.

The chain employs TRBV20-1 and TRBJ2-7; TRBD1 aligns across 7 bases. The V gene end was trimmed by 7 bases and the J gene end by 12 bases; junction bases not matched to a gene: 12. The CDR3 is 11 amino acids. Per germline, CDR1 DFQATT and CDR2 SNEGSKA (reference sequence). This chain's CDR3 is CSGITAGTAYF. DNA of the CDR3: TGCAGTGGCATAACCGCCGGGACAGCGTACTTC.

The chain uses TRBV5-6 and TRBJ2-2, with D unclear. CDR3 length: 16 residues. With 3 bases removed from V and 1 base from J, the gap between germline ends came to 13 bases. CDR1 is SGHDT, CDR2 YYEEEE, per germline. CDR3 sequence reads: CASSSIGLLNTGELFF. As DNA, the CDR3 is TGTGCCAGCAGCTCCATTGGGCTTCTGAACACCGGGGAGCTGTTTTTT.

This sequence joins TRBV7-6 and TRBJ2-2, with D perhaps matching TRBD2 (6 bases). Trimming stripped 5 bases from V and 3 bases from J, with 13 bases between. This CDR3 contains 15 residues. The V gene's germline CDR1 is SGHVS and CDR2 FNYEAQ. CDR3 in DNA: TGTGCCAGCAGCCCTAGCGTTACAGACACCGGGGAGCTGTTTTTT. It is translated as CASSPSVTDTGELFF.

V usage is TRBV4-1 and J usage is TRBJ1-6; D unclear. The CDR3 spans 15 residues. CDR1 and CDR2 from the germline V gene are MGHRA and YSYEKL. V was cut by 0 bases and J by 8 bases, with 11 bases left in between. CDR3 protein: CASSQDGEVYSPLHF. The CDR3, as DNA: TGCGCCAGCAGCCAAGACGGGGAGGTCTATTCACCCCTCCACTTT.

This rearrangement joins TRBV28 to TRBJ2-7, with 9 bases that match TRBD2. The ends lost 6 bases at V and 2 bases at J; junction bases unmatched: 11. The CDR3 covers 16 residues. CDR1 and CDR2 (germline): MDHEN, SYDVKM. This CDR3 reads CASRTSGRAPAYEQYF. The CDR3 DNA reads as TGTGCCAGCAGGACTAGCGGTAGAGCCCCCGCCTACGAGCAGTACTTC.